This T cell receptor (beta chain) was documented in a study of blood T cell repertoires in COVID-19. Study-wide context: T cells, B-cell-depleted T cells, or PBMCs provided the cDNA or gDNA that served as material.

CDR1 is SQVTM and CDR2 is ANQGSEA in the germline V gene. This CDR3 region has 12 residues. V was trimmed by 4 bases and J by 6 bases, leaving 10 bases between them. The table came from immunoSEQ multiplex PCR; TCRdb's copy has only in-frame clones and leaves some out. The repertoire holds 200,000 to 250,000 clones, with 75% to 85% as singletons. Recruited during active infection, patients (from Seattle) were subsequently followed longitudinally. Sequenced input: peripheral blood. The sequence was collected from a woman aged 80 or older with COVID-19, enrolled during active disease. This chain joins TRBV29-1 and TRBJ2-1; TRBD2 is a possible D gene (5 bases). The CDR3 nucleotides read TGCAGCGTTGTGGCCGGGATCAATGAGCAGTTCTTC. This translates into CSVVAGINEQFF.